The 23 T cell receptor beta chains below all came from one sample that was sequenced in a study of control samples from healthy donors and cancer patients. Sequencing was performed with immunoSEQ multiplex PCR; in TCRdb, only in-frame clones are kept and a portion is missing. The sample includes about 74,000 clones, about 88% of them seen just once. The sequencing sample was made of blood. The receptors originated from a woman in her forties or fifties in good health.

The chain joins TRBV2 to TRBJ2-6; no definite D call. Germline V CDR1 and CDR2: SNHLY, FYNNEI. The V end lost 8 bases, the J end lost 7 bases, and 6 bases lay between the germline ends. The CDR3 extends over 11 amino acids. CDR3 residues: CASGTANVLTF. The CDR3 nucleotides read TGTGCCAGCGGAACAGCCAACGTCCTGACTTTC.

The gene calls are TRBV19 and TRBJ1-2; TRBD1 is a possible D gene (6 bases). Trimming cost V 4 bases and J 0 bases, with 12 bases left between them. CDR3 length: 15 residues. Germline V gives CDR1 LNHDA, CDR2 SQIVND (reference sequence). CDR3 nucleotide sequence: TGTGCCAGTAGTACCTGGACAGAAGCTAACTATGGCTACACCTTC. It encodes CASSTWTEANYGYTF. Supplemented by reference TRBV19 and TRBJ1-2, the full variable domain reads DGGITQSPKYLFRKEGQNVTLSCEQNLNHDAMYWYRQDPGQGLRLIYYSQIVNDFQKGDIAEGYSVSREKKESFPLTVTSAQKNPTAFYLCASSTWTEANYGYTFGSGTRLTVV.

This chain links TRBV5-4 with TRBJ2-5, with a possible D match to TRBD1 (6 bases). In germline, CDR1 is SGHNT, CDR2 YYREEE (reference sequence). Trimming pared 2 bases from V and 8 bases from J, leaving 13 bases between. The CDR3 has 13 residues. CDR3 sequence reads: CASSLRDTRTQYF. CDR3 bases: TGTGCCAGCAGCTTACGGGACACTCGTACCCAGTACTTC.

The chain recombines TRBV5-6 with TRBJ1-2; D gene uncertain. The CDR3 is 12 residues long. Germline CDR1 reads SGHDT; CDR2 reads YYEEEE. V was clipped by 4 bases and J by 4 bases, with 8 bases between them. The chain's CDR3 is CASSALGYGYTF. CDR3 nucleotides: TGTGCCAGCAGCGCTTTGGGCTATGGCTACACCTTC.

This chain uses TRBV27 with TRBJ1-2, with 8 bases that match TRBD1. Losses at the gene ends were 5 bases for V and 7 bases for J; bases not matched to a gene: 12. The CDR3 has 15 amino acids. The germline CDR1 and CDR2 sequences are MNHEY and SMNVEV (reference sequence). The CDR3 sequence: CASSHDRGGFGGYTF. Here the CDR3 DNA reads TGTGCCAGCAGTCACGACAGGGGAGGATTCGGTGGCTACACCTTC.

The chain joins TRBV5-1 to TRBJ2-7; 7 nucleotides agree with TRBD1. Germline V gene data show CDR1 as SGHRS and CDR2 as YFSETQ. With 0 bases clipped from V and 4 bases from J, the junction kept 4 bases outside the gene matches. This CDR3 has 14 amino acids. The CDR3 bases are TGCGCCAGCAGCTTGGAAGGGACAGCTTACGAGCAGTACTTC. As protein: CASSLEGTAYEQYF.

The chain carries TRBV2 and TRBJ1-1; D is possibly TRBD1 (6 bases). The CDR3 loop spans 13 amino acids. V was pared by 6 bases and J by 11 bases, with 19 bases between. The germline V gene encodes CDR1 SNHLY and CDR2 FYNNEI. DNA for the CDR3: TGTGCCAGCAGCCGGGAAGGACAGTTTTTGGCTTTCTTT. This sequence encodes CASSREGQFLAFF. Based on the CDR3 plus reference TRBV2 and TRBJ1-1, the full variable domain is EPEVTQTPSHQVTQMGQEVILRCVPISNHLYFYWYRQILGQKVEFLVSFYNNEISEKSEIFDDQFSVERPDGSNFTLKIRSTKLEDSAMYFCASSREGQFLAFFGQGTRLTVV.

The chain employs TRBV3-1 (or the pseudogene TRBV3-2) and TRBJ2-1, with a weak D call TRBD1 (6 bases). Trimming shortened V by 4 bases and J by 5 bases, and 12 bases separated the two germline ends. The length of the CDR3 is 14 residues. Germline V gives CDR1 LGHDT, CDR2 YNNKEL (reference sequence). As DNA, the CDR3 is TGTGCCAGCAGCCGGGGACACCTTAACAATGAGCAGTTCTTC. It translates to CASSRGHLNNEQFF.

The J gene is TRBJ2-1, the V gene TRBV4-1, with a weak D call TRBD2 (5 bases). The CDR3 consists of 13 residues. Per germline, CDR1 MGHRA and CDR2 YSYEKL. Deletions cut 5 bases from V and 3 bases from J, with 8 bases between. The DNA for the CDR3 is TGCGCCAGCAGCTCCGGGGACTACAATGAGCAGTTCTTC. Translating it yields CASSSGDYNEQFF.

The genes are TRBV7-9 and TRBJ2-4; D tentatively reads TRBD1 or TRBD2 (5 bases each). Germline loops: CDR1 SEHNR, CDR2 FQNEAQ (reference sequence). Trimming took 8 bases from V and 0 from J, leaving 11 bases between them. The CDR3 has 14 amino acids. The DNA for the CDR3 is TGTGCCAGCTCGGGGCCCCTAGCCAAAAACATTCAGTACTTC. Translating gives CASSGPLAKNIQYF.

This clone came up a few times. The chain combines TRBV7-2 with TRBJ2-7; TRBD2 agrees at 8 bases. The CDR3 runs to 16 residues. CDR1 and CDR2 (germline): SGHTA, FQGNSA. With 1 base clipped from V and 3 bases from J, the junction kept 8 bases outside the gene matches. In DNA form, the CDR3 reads TGTGCCAGCAGCTTAGACCGGGCTAGCGGGCTCTACGAGCAGTACTTC. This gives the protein CASSLDRASGLYEQYF.

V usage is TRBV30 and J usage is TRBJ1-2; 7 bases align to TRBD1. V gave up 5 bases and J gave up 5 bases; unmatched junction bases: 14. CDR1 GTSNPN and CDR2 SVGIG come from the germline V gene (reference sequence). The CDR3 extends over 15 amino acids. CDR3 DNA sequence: TGTGCCTGGGGGGACAGCCGGATATCGACATATGGCTACACCTTC. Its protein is CAWGDSRISTYGYTF. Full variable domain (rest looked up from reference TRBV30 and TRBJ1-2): SQTIHQWPATLVQPVGSPLSLECTVEGTSNPNLYWYRQAAGRGLQLLFYSVGIGQISSEVPQNLSASRPQDRQFILSSKKLLLSDSGFYLCAWGDSRISTYGYTFGSGTRLTVV.

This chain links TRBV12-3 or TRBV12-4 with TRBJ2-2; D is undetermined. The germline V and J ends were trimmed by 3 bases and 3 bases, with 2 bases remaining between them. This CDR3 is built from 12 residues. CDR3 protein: CASSFYTGELFF. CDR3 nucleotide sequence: TGTGCCAGCAGTTTCTACACCGGGGAGCTGTTTTTT.

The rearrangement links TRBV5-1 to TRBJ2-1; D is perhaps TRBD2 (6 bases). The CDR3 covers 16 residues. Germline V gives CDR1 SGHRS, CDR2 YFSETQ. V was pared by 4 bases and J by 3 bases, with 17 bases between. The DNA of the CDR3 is TGCGCCAGCAGCAAAGGCGGGGACGGCCTCTACAATGAGCAGTTCTTC. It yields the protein CASSKGGDGLYNEQFF.

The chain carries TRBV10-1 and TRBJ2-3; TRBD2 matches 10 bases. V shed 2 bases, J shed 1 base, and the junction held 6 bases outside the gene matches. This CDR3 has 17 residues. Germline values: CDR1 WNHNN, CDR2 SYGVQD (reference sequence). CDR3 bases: TGCGCCAGCAGTGAGATTAGCGGGGGGTACGGCACAGATACGCAGTATTTT. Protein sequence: CASSEISGGYGTDTQYF.

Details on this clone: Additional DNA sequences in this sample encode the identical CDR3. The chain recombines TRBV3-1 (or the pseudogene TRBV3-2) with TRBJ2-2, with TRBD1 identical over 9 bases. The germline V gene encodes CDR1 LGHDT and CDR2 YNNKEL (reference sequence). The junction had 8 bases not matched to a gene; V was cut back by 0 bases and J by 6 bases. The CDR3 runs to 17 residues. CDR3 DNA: TGTGCCAGCAGCCAAGAACCCGGGACAGGGTGGTCCGGGGAGCTGTTTTTT. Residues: CASSQEPGTGWSGELFF.

The CDR3 here is CASSEGTAEKLFF. The DNA of the CDR3 is TGTGCCAGCAGTGAAGGGACGGCTGAAAAACTGTTTTTT. J is TRBJ1-4 and V is TRBV25-1, with D maybe TRBD1 (5 bases). The CDR3 runs to 13 residues. Germline loops: CDR1 MGHDK, CDR2 SYGVNS. V was trimmed by 2 bases and J by 7 bases, leaving 8 bases between them.

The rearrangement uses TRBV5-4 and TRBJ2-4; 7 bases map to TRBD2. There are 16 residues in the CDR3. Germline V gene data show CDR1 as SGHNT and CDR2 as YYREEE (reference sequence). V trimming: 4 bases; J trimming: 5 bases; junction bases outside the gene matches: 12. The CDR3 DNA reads TGTGCCAGCAGCAGCGGGACTTTAGGGAGGGAAAACATTCAGTACTTC. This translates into CASSSGTLGRENIQYF.

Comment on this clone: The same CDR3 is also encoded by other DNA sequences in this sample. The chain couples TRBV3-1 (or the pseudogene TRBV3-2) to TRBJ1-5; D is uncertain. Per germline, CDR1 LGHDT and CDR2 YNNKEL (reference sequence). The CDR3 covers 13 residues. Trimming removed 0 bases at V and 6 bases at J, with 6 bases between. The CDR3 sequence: CASSQDRGQPQHF. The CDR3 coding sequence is TGTGCCAGCAGCCAAGATCGCGGTCAGCCCCAGCATTTT.

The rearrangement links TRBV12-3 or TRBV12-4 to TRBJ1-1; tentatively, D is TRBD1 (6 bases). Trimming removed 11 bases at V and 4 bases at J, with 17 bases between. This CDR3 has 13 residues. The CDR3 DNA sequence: TGTGCCGTCAAGTGGGGGCCCGGCACTGAAGCTTTCTTT. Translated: CAVKWGPGTEAFF.

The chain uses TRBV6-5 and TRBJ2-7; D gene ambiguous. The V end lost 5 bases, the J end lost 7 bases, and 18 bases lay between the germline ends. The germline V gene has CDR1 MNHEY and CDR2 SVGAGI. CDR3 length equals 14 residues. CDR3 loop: CASSPRPGTEEQYF. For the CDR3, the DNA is TGTGCCAGCAGTCCCCGGCCGGGCACGGAGGAGCAGTACTTC.

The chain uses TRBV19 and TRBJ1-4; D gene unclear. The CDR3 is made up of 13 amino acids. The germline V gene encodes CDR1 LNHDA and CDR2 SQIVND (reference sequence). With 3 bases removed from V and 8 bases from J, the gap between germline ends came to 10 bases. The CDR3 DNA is TGTGCCAGTAGTATCCGAACTCCGGAAAAACTGTTTTTT. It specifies CASSIRTPEKLFF.

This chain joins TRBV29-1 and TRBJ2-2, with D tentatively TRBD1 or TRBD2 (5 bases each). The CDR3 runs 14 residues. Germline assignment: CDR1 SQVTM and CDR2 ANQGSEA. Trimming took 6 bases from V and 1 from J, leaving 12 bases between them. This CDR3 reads CSVTGRVNTGELFF. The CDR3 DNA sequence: TGCAGCGTAACGGGACGGGTGAACACCGGGGAGCTGTTTTTT.